These 17 T cell receptor beta chains came from one sample sequenced in a study of blood T cell repertoires in COVID-19. TCRdb's copy holds only in-frame clones and misses some; the assay was immunoSEQ multiplex PCR. The data show 90,000 to 150,000 clones, 79% seen once. The specimen sequenced was peripheral blood. The receptor set was obtained from a woman aged 80 or older with acute or convalescent COVID-19.

This chain connects TRBV15 to TRBJ2-7; tentatively, D is TRBD2 (5 bases). The CDR3 contains 15 residues. The germline gives CDR1 LNHNV, CDR2 YYDKDF (reference sequence). The ends were cut back, 0 bases at V and 6 bases at J, with 15 bases in the middle. The CDR3 is CATSRDLSDWSEQYF. CDR3 nucleotides: TGTGCCACCAGCAGAGATCTATCGGACTGGTCCGAGCAGTACTTC.

This sequence joins TRBV7-8 and TRBJ1-2; D remains unclear. Trimming stripped 2 bases from V and 0 bases from J, with 22 bases between. The CDR3 loop spans 19 amino acids. Per germline, CDR1 SGHVS and CDR2 FQNEAQ. This CDR3 reads CASSLTIGGRTTTNYGYTF. In DNA form, the CDR3 reads TGTGCCAGCAGCTTAACCATAGGCGGACGGACTACAACTAACTATGGCTACACCTTC.

In regard to this clone: The sample contains more than one DNA sequence encoding this CDR3. The rearrangement links TRBV5-1 to TRBJ2-7, with D perhaps matching TRBD1 (5 bases). With 1 base removed from V and 5 bases from J, the gap between germline ends came to 7 bases. This CDR3 has 12 residues. CDR1 is SGHRS, CDR2 YFSETQ, per germline. CDR3 sequence (DNA): TGCGCCAGCAGCTTGCAGGGCCACGAGCAGTACTTC. This gives the protein CASSLQGHEQYF.

The gene calls are TRBV15 and TRBJ2-2; TRBD1 matches at 8 bases. The CDR3 extends over 17 amino acids. The V gene's germline CDR1 is LNHNV and CDR2 YYDKDF (reference sequence). V lost 0 bases and J lost 2; bases outside the gene matches: 5. CDR3 region: CATSRDPRGPNTGELFF. CDR3 in DNA: TGTGCCACCAGCAGAGATCCCAGGGGGCCAAACACCGGGGAGCTGTTTTTT. Supplemented by reference TRBV15 and TRBJ2-2, the full variable domain reads DAMVIQNPRYQVTQFGKPVTLSCSQTLNHNVMYWYQQKSSQAPKLLFHYYDKDFNNEADTPDNFQSRRPNTSFCFLDIRSPGLGDTAMYLCATSRDPRGPNTGELFFGEGSRLTVL.

The genes are TRBV14 and TRBJ1-1, with a weak D call TRBD1 (5 bases). In germline, CDR1 is SGHDN, CDR2 FVKESK. CDR3 length: 14 amino acids. V was clipped by 0 bases and J by 5 bases, with 10 bases between them. The CDR3 is CASSQEGGWTEAFF. CDR3 DNA sequence: TGTGCCAGCAGCCAAGAGGGGGGGTGGACTGAAGCTTTCTTT. Filled out from reference TRBV14 and TRBJ1-1, the complete variable domain reads EAGVTQFPSHSVIEKGQTVTLRCDPISGHDNLYWYRRVMGKEIKFLLHFVKESKQDESGMPNNRFLAERTGGTYSTLKVQPAELEDSGVYFCASSQEGGWTEAFFGQGTRLTVV.

V gene TRBV9 combines with J gene TRBJ2-2; 10 nucleotides align to TRBD1. CDR1 and CDR2 (germline): SGDLS, YYNGEE. This CDR3 is built from 14 residues. With 5 bases clipped from V and 6 bases from J, the junction kept 4 bases outside the gene matches. The CDR3 loop reads CASRPGQGSGELFF. As DNA, the CDR3 is TGTGCCAGCAGACCGGGACAGGGGTCCGGGGAGCTGTTTTTT.

J is TRBJ2-7 and V is TRBV5-1; 8 bases fit TRBD2. The CDR3 is 13 residues long. Germline V CDR1 and CDR2: SGHRS, YFSETQ. Unmatched junction bases numbered 5, after V lost 0 bases and J lost 9 bases. This chain's CDR3 is CASSLDRGGSQYF. The CDR3 bases are TGCGCCAGCAGCTTGGATCGGGGGGGATCGCAGTACTTC.

This clone was observed a handful of times. The V call is TRBV7-3, the J call TRBJ2-1, with D possibly matching TRBD1 (5 bases). Trimming pared 2 bases from V and 3 bases from J, leaving 11 bases between. There are 15 residues in the CDR3. CDR1 and CDR2 from the germline V gene are SGHTA and FQGTGA. The CDR3 DNA reads TGTGCCAGCAGCTTATCAGGGTCTGTCTACAATGAGCAGTTCTTC. Its protein product is CASSLSGSVYNEQFF.

The V and J genes are TRBV5-5 and TRBJ2-7; TRBD2 agrees at 11 bases. Trimming removed 6 bases from V and 2 bases from J; junction bases left unmatched: 7. The germline V gene has CDR1 SGHKS and CDR2 YYEKEE (reference sequence). The CDR3 is 15 residues long. CDR3 bases: TGTGCCAGCATCGCGCTAGCGGGAGGTCCCTACGAGCAGTACTTC. Translating gives CASIALAGGPYEQYF. The whole variable domain, filled in from reference TRBV5-5 and TRBJ2-7, reads DAGVTQSPTHLIKTRGQQVTLRCSPISGHKSVSWYQQVLGQGPQFIFQYYEKEERGRGNFPDRFSARQFPNYSSELNVNALLLGDSALYLCASIALAGGPYEQYFGPGTRLTVT.

This CDR3 is CASSTSSAYNEQFF. DNA of the CDR3: TGTGCCAGCAGCACCTCTAGCGCGTACAATGAGCAGTTCTTC. The V call is TRBV11-2, the J call TRBJ2-1, with a possible D match to TRBD2 (6 bases). The CDR3 covers 14 residues. From germline, CDR1 is SGHAT and CDR2 FQNNGV. V was trimmed by 5 bases and J by 4 bases, leaving 12 bases between them.

The J gene is TRBJ1-2, the V gene TRBV3-1 (or the pseudogene TRBV3-2); 9 nucleotides agree with TRBD1. V gave up 3 bases and J gave up 7 bases; unmatched junction bases: 3. The CDR3 sequence is 13 residues long. CDR1 and CDR2 from the germline V gene are LGHDT and YNNKEL (reference sequence). The CDR3 protein is CASSHHRGLGYTF. DNA of the CDR3: TGTGCCAGCAGCCACCACAGGGGGCTTGGCTACACCTTC.

This clone was observed a single time. The gene calls are TRBV11-2 and TRBJ1-4; a weak D match, TRBD1 (5 bases). The ends were cut back, 5 bases at V and 8 bases at J, with 15 bases in the middle. The CDR3 loop spans 14 amino acids. Looked up from germline, CDR1 is SGHAT and CDR2 is FQNNGV. The CDR3 here is CASSPGFVGEKLFF. CDR3 DNA sequence: TGTGCCAGCAGCCCAGGGTTCGTGGGCGAAAAACTGTTTTTT.

This rearrangement joins TRBV6-5 to TRBJ2-5, with TRBD2 as a possible D gene (6 bases). CDR1 is MNHEY and CDR2 is SVGAGI in the germline V gene. V was clipped by 4 bases and J by 5 bases, with 14 bases between them. This CDR3 spans 14 amino acids. CDR3 sequence (DNA): TGTGCCAGCAGTTCGCGACTAGTTCGGGAGACCCAGTACTTC. Its translation is CASSSRLVRETQYF.

The rearrangement joins TRBV18 to TRBJ1-5, with D perhaps TRBD1 (6 bases). The length of the CDR3 is 12 residues. Trimming removed 4 bases at V and 7 bases at J, with 8 bases between. Germline V CDR1 and CDR2: KGHSH, LQKENI. CDR3 sequence: CASSQGGQPQHF. CDR3 coding DNA: TGTGCCAGCTCACAGGGGGGGCAGCCCCAGCATTTT.

This chain joins TRBV19 and TRBJ2-5; perhaps TRBD1 as D (5 bases). The CDR3 has 14 residues. Per germline, CDR1 LNHDA and CDR2 SQIVND (reference sequence). Trimming took off 5 bases at V and 5 bases at J, with 15 bases between the two ends. CDR3 DNA sequence: TGTGCCAGTAGTTCAACAGGTATAAAGGAGACCCAGTACTTC. Encoded protein: CASSSTGIKETQYF.

V gene TRBV30 combines with J gene TRBJ2-7; no reliable D call. This CDR3 has 10 amino acids. The germline V and J ends were trimmed by 0 bases and 5 bases, with 2 bases remaining between them. Germline-derived CDR1 and CDR2 are GTSNPN and SVGIG (reference sequence). The DNA for the CDR3 is TGTGCCTGGAGTGTCAACGAGCAGTACTTC. This translates into CAWSVNEQYF.

V gene TRBV7-2 combines with J gene TRBJ1-6, with 7 bases lining up with TRBD1. Germline CDR1 is SGHTA and CDR2 is FQGNSA. Germline trimming cut 4 bases from V and 8 bases from J; bases unmatched to any gene: 8. CDR3 length: 15 residues. The CDR3 reads CASSSTGTADSPLHF. DNA for the CDR3: TGTGCCAGCAGCTCAACCGGGACAGCGGATTCACCCCTCCACTTT.